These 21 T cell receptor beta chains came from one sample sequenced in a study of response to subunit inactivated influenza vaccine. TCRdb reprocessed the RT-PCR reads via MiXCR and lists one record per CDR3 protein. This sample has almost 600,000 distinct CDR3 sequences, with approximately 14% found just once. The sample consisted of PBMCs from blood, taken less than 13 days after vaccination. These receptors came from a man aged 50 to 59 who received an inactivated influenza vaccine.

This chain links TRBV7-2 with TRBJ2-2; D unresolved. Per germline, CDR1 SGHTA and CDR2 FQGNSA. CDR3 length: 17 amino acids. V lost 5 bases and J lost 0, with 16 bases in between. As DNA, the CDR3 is TGTGCCAGCAGCCCCTCCCAGGCGGCCGCGAACACCGGGGAGCTGTTTTTT. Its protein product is CASSPSQAAANTGELFF.

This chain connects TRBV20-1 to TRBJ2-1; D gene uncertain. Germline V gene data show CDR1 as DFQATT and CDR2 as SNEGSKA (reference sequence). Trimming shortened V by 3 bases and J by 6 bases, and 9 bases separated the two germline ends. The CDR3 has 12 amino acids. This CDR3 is CSASPRANEQFF. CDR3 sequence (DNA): TGCAGTGCTAGTCCTCGGGCCAATGAGCAGTTCTTC.

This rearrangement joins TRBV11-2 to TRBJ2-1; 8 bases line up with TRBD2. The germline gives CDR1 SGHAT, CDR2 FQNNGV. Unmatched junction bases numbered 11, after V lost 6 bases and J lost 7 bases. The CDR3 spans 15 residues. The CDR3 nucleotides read TGTGCCAGCAGACCCTTAGCGGGATATAATAATGAGCAGTTCTTC. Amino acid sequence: CASRPLAGYNNEQFF.

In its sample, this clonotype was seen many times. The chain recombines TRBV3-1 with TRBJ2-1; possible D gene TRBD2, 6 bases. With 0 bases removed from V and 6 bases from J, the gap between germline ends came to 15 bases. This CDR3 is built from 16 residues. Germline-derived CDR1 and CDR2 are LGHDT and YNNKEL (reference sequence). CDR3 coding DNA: TGTGCCAGCAGCCAAGAATCTGGGGGGTTGATCAATGAGCAGTTCTTC. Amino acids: CASSQESGGLINEQFF.

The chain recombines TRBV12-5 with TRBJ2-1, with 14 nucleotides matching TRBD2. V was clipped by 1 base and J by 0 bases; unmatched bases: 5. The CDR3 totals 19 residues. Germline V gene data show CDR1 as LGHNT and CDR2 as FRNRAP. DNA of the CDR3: TGTGCTAGTGGTTTGGGACTAGCGGGAGGGCCGAGCTCCTACAATGAGCAGTTCTTC. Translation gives CASGLGLAGGPSSYNEQFF.

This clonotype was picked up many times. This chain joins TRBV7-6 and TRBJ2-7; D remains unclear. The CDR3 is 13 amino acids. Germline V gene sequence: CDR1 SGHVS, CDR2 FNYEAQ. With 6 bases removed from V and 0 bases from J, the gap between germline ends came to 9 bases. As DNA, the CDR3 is TGTGCCAGCAGTCAGATCAACTCCTACGAGCAGTACTTC. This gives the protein CASSQINSYEQYF.

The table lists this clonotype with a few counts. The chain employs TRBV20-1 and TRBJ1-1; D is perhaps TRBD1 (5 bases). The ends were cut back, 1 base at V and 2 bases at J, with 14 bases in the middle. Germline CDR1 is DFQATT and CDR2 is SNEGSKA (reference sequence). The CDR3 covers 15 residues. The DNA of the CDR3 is TGCAGTGCTAGAGCGTTTAGGGGTCCCAACACTGAAGCTTTCTTT. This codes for CSARAFRGPNTEAFF.

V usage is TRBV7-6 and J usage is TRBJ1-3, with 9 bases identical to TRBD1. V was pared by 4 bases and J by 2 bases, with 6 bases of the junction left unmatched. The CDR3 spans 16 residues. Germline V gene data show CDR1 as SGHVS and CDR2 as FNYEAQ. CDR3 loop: CASSSWGQGTGNTIYF. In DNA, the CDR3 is TGTGCCAGCAGCTCCTGGGGACAGGGAACTGGAAACACCATATATTTT. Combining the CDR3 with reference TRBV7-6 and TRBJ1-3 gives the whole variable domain GAGVSQSPRYKVTKRGQDVALRCDPISGHVSLYWYRQALGQGPEFLTYFNYEAQQDKSGLPNDRFSAERPEGSISTLTIQRTEQRDSAMYRCASSSWGQGTGNTIYFGEGSWLTVV.

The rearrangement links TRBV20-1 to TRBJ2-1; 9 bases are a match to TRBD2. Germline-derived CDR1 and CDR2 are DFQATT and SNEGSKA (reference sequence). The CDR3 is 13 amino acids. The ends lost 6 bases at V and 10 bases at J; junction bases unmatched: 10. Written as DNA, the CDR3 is TGCAGTGCCTTACGCGGGAGGGCCTGGGAGCAGTTCTTC. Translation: CSALRGRAWEQFF.

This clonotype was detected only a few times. CDR3 bases: TGTGCCAGCAGTTTAAGAGTGCGACTAGCGGGAGGTACGAACACCGGGGAGCTGTTTTTT. This encodes CASSLRVRLAGGTNTGELFF. The chain uses TRBV12-3 or TRBV12-4 and TRBJ2-2, with 13 bases aligning to TRBD2. This CDR3 comprises 20 residues. V was clipped by 2 bases and J by 0 bases; unmatched bases: 9.

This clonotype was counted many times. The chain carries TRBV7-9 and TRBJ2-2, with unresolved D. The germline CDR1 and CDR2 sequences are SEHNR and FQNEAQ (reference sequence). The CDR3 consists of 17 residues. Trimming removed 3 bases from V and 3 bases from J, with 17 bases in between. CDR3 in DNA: TGTGCCAGCAGCTTTGCATCCGGGCTTGCCTACACCGGGGAGCTGTTTTTT. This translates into CASSFASGLAYTGELFF.

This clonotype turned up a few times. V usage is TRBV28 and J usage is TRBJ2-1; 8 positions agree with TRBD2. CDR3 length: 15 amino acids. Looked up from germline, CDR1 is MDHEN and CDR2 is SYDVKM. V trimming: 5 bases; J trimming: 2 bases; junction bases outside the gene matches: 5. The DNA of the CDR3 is TGTGCCAGCAGTCTGACTAGCGAGGCCTACAATGAGCAGTTCTTC. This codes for CASSLTSEAYNEQFF.

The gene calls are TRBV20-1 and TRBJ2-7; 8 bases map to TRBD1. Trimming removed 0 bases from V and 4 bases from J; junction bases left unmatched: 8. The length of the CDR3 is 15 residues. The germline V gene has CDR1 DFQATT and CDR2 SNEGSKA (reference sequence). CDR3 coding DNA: TGCAGTGCTAGAGATTTGCCAGGGGGCCGGTACGAGCAGTACTTC. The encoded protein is CSARDLPGGRYEQYF.

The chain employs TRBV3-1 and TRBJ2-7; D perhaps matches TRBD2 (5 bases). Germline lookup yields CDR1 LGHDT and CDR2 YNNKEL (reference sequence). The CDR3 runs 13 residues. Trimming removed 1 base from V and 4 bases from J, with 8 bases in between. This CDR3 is CASSQVEGYEQYF. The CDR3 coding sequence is TGTGCCAGCAGCCAAGTTGAGGGTTACGAGCAGTACTTC.

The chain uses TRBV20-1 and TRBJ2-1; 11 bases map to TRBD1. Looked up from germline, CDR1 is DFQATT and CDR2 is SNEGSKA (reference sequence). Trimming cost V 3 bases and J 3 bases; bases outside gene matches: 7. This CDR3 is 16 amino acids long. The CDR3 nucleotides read TGCAGTGCTAGTGGACAGGGGGCTAAAGGCTACAATGAGCAGTTCTTC. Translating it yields CSASGQGAKGYNEQFF.

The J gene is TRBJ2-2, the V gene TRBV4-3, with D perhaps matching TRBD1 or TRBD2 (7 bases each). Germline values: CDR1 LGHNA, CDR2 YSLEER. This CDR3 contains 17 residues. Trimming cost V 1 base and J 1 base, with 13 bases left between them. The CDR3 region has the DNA TGCGCCAGCAGCCAAGCCGCAGGGGGGGGGAACACCGGGGAGCTGTTTTTT. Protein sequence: CASSQAAGGGNTGELFF.

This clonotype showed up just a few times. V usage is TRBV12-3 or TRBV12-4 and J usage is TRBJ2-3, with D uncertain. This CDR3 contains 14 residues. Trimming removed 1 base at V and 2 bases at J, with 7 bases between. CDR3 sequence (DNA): TGTGCCAGCAGTTTAGTTGTCGACACAGATACGCAGTATTTT. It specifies CASSLVVDTDTQYF.

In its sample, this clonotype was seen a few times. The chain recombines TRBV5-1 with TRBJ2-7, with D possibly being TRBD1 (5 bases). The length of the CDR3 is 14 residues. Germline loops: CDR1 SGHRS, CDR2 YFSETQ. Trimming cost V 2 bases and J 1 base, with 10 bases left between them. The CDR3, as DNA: TGCGCCAGCAGCTTTCAAGACAGATCCTACGAGCAGTACTTC. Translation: CASSFQDRSYEQYF. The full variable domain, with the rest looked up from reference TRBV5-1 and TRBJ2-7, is KAGVTQTPRYLIKTRGQQVTLSCSPISGHRSVSWYQQTPGQGLQFLFEYFSETQRNKGNFPGRFSGRQFSNSRSEMNVSTLELGDSALYLCASSFQDRSYEQYFGPGTRLTVT.

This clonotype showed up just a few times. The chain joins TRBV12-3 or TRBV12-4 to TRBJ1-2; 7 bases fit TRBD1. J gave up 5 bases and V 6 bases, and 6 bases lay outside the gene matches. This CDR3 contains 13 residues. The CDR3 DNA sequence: TGTGCCAGCAGCGAGGGACAGATTTATGGCTACACCTTC. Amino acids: CASSEGQIYGYTF.

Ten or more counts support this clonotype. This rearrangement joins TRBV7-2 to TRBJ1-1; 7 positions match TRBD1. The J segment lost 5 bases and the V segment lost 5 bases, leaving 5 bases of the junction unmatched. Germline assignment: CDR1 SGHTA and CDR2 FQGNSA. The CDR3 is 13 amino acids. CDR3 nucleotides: TGTGCCAGCAGCCCGTACAGGGGAACTGAAGCTTTCTTT. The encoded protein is CASSPYRGTEAFF.

CDR3 nucleotide sequence: TGTGCCACCAGTGATTCATCTTTCAATCAGCCCCAGCATTTT. Translating gives CATSDSSFNQPQHF. This rearrangement joins TRBV24-1 to TRBJ1-5; no clear D gene. The germline V gene encodes CDR1 KGHDR and CDR2 SFDVKD. V lost 2 bases to trimming and J lost 3 bases, with 7 bases between them. The CDR3 contains 14 residues.